The sequence of this TCR beta chain was determined in a study of spatial heterogeneity in lung cancer. Noted time point: sample taken at primary tumor resection. The donors, fewer than 90 patients with untreated early-stage non-small cell lung cancer, provided the samples. Whole RNA came from tumor, nontumor lung or frozen PBMC and was sequenced without being sorted. Each TCR cDNA molecule carried a unique molecular identifier. In TCRdb, the 5' RACE reads were re-called with MiXCR into one record per CDR3 protein. Altogether 7,500 to 8,000 distinct CDR3 sequences are present, 9% to 10% being singletons, with the ten largest covering around 24%. This CDR3 is built from 17 residues. Trimming cost V 6 bases and J 0 bases, with 19 bases left between them. The V gene's germline CDR1 is SEHNR and CDR2 FQNEAQ (reference sequence).

This receptor was identified in a male donor with early-stage non-small cell lung cancer. The material sequenced was normal lung tissue next to the tumor, taken at surgery. The gene calls are TRBV7-9 and TRBJ2-3; D tentatively reads TRBD1 or TRBD2 (6 bases each). CDR3 coding DNA: TGTGCCAGCAGAGGGGGGCCCTATGGCTACAGCACAGATACGCAGTATTTT. Protein product: CASRGGPYGYSTDTQYF. Based on the CDR3 plus reference TRBV7-9 and TRBJ2-3, the full variable domain is DTGVSQNPRHKITKRGQNVTFRCDPISEHNRLYWYRQTLGQGPEFLTYFQNEAQLEKSRLLSDRFSAERPKGSFSTLEIQRTEQGDSAMYLCASRGGPYGYSTDTQYFGPGTRLTVL.